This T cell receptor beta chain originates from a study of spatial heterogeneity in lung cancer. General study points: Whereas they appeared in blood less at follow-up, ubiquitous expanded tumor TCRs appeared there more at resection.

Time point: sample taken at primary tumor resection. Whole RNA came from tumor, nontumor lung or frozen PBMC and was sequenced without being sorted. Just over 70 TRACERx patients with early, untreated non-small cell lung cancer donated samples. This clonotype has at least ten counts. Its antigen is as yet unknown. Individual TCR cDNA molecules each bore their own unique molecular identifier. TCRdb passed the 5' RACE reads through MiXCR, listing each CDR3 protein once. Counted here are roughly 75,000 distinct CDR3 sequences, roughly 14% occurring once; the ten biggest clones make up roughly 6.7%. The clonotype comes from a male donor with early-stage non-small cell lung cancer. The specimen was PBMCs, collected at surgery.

CDR3 sequence reads: CASSFQPDQPQHF. CDR3 nucleotides: TGCGCCAGCAGCTTTCAACCCGATCAGCCCCAGCATTTT. This sequence joins TRBV5-1 and TRBJ1-5; the D is unclear. V was cut by 2 bases and J by 5 bases, with 8 bases left in between. The germline V gene encodes CDR1 SGHRS and CDR2 YFSETQ. The CDR3 has 13 amino acids.